This T cell receptor (beta chain) was captured by sequencing in a study of vaccination and CD4 T cells after COVID-19. Study context: Post-COVID specimens were obtained a median around 92 days after diagnosis (range 35 to 161).

As regards this clonotype: Its antigen is as yet unknown.

An Oncomine TCR Beta short-read assay was used to sequence the DNA from cultured CD4+ T cells. After culture, CD4+ T cells served as the source for genomic DNA extraction. One entry per CDR3 protein, called by TCRdb with MiXCR from the PCR reads. The sample has roughly 20,000 distinct CDR3 sequences, over 75% seen once. This CDR3 has 14 residues. Trimming shortened V by 6 bases and J by 0 bases, and 12 bases separated the two germline ends. Germline values: CDR1 DFQATT, CDR2 SNEGSKA (reference sequence). Specified treatment: roughly nine-day PBMC culture with coronavirus spike peptide pools or control peptides (ViraFEST assay). Expansion of antigen-specific T cells with peptide pools by ViraFEST preceded sequencing of TCRs. PBMC cultures, at under 2.5 million cells per well, received around 10 IU/ml IL-2 and approximately 10 ug/ml peptide pools.

This sample comprised CD4+ T cells from blood, cultured in vitro, obtained after SARS-CoV-2 vaccination. The chain recombines TRBV20-1 with TRBJ1-3; D call uncertain. This receptor was taken from a human donor who received a COVID-19 vaccine. Here the CDR3 DNA reads TGCAGTGCCCCGCAGGCGGACTCTGGAAACACCATATATTTT. It encodes CSAPQADSGNTIYF.